This TCR beta chain was sequenced during a study of CD4 and CD8 cells across lung adenocarcinoma regions. The CDR3 consists of 12 residues. In germline, CDR1 is ENHRY, CDR2 SYGVKD. Trimming removed 8 bases from V and 13 bases from J, with 18 bases in between. TCRdb re-called the PCR reads through MiXCR, storing one row per CDR3 protein. Of about 16,000 distinct CDR3 sequences detected, roughly three fifths appear once; the ten largest clones hold about 31%. This clonotype was picked up one time. The sample was CD8+ T cells from the center of a lung tumor. This sequence originates from a female donor with lung adenocarcinoma. The CD4 and CD8 labels of this study may be unreliable. The chain has TRBV10-3 and TRBJ2-4, with unresolved D. The CDR3 loop is CAISSAKNTQYF. Written as DNA, the CDR3 is TGTGCCATCTCCAGTGCCAAAAACACGCAGTACTTC.